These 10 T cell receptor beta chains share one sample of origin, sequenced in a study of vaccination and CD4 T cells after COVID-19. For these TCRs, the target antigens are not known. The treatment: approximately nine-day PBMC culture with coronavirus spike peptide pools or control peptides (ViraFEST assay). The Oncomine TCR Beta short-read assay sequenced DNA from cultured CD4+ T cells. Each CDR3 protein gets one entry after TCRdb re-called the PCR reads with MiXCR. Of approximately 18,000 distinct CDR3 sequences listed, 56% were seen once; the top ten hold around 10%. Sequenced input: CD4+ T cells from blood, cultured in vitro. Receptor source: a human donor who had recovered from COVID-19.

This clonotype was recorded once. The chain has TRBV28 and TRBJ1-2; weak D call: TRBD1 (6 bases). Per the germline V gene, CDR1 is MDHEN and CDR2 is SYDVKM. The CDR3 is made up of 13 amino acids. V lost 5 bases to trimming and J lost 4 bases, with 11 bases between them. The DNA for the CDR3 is TGTGCCAGCAGTCCAGGGGTCCCCTATGGCTACACCTTC. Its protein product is CASSPGVPYGYTF.

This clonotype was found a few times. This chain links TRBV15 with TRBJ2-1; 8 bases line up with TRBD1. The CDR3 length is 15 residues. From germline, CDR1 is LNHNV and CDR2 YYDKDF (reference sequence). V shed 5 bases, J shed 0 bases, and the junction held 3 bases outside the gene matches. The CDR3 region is CATSRTGSSYNEQFF. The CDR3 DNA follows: TGTGCCACCAGCCGGACAGGGAGCTCCTACAATGAGCAGTTCTTC.

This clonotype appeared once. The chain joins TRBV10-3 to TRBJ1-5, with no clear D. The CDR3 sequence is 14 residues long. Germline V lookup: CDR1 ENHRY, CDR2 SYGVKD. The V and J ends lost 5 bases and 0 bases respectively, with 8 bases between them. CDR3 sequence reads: CAISPEGSNQPQHF. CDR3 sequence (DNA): TGTGCCATCAGTCCCGAGGGTAGCAATCAGCCCCAGCATTTT.

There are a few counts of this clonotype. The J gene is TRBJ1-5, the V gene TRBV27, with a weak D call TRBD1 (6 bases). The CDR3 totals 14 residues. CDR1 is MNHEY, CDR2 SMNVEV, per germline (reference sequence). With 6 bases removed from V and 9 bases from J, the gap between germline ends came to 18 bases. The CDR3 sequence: CASSRQASGGPQHF. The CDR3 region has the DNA TGTGCCAGCAGCCGACAGGCGTCCGGTGGGCCCCAGCATTTT.

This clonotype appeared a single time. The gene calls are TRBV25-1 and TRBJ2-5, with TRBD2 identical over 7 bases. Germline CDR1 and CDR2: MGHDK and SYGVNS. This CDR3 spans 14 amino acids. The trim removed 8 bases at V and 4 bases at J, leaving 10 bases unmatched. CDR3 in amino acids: CASQQGGWVETQYF. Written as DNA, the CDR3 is TGTGCCAGCCAGCAGGGAGGGTGGGTAGAGACCCAGTACTTC.

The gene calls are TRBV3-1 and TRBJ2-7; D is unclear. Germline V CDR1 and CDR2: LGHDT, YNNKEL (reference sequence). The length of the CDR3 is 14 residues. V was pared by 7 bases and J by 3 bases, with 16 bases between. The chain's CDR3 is CASTASGQNYEQYF. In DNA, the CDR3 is TGTGCCAGCACCGCCTCTGGGCAAAACTACGAGCAGTACTTC.

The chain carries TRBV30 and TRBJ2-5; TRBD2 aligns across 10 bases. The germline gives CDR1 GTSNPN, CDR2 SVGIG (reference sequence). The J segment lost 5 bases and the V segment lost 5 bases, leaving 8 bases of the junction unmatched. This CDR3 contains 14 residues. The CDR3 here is CAWSSGRGEETQYF. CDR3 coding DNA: TGTGCCTGGTCTAGCGGGAGAGGGGAGGAGACCCAGTACTTC.

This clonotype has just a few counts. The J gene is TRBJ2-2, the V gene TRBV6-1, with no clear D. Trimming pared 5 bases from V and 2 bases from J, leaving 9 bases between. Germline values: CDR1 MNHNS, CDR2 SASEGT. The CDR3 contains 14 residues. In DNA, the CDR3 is TGTGCCAGCAGTCCACGACATAACACCGGGGAGCTGTTTTTT. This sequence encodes CASSPRHNTGELFF.

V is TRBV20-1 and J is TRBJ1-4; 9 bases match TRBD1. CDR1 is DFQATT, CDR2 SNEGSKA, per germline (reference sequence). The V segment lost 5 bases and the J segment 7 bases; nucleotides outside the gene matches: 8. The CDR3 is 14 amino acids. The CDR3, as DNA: TGCAGTGCTCCCCCCGGGACAGGGACTGAAAAACTGTTTTTT. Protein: CSAPPGTGTEKLFF.

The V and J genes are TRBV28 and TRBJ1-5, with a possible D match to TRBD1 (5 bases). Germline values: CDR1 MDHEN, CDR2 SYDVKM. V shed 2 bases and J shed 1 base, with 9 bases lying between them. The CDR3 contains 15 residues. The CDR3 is CASSLGDGSNQPQHF. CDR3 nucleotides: TGTGCCAGCAGTTTAGGGGACGGAAGCAATCAGCCCCAGCATTTT.